This TCR beta chain was sequenced for a study of T-cell memory formation after mild COVID-19. Study findings and constraints: Confirmation of SARS-CoV-2 specificity was lacking for second-wave clones peaking day 37. Clones contracting day 15 to 85 were balanced CD4/CD8; later expanders leaned CD4+. Pre-infection memory already had some responding clones, implying cross-reactive memory joined.

The germline CDR1 and CDR2 sequences are LGHDT and YNNKEL (reference sequence). Trimming cost V 4 bases and J 9 bases; bases outside gene matches: 10. The CDR3 is made up of 15 amino acids. The table lists this clonotype with a few counts. Its antigen is not identified. It was 5'RACE with constant-segment primers that produced the TCR alpha and TCR beta cDNA libraries, which carried sample barcodes and UMIs. MiXCR, run by TCRdb on the 5' RACE reads, gives a single entry per CDR3 protein. Among about 350,000 distinct CDR3 sequences listed, roughly 13% were seen once. The sample was PBMCs or a T cell subset sorted from them (not recorded which). This sequence joins TRBV3-1 and TRBJ2-1, with TRBD2 identical over 9 bases. This TCR was recovered from a man between 18 and 35 years old who had mild COVID-19 (a few samples of this study predate the infection). Cell type and time point are not known. The CDR3 sequence is CASSRAGGSRGEQFF. The CDR3 nucleotides are TGTGCCAGCAGCCGAGCGGGGGGATCGCGGGGTGAGCAGTTCTTC.